The source of this TCR beta chain is a study of PD-1 blockade in classical Hodgkin lymphoma. This CDR3 contains 13 residues. Deletions cut 3 bases from V and 3 bases from J, with 8 bases between. CDR1 is MNHEY and CDR2 is SMNVEV in the germline V gene (reference sequence). Profiled with immunoSEQ multiplex PCR; TCRdb holds only in-frame clones, not every one. The table includes just over 60,000 clones, around 88% detected once. Relapses following autologous stem cell transplantation were seen in all patients, with brentuximab vedotin exposure varying. The chain is built from TRBV27 and TRBJ1-1; possible D gene TRBD1, 6 bases. Here the sequenced sample was peripheral blood mononuclear cells (PBMCs), taken at baseline. This clonotype originated in a human donor with classical Hodgkin lymphoma. For the CDR3, the DNA is TGTGCCAGCAGTTTGAACAGGGACACTGAAGCTTTCTTT. Translating it yields CASSLNRDTEAFF.